This T cell receptor beta chain was obtained from a study of blood T cells in healthy people across ages. The junction had 3 bases not matched to a gene; V was cut back by 6 bases and J by 4 bases. CDR1 and CDR2 from the germline V gene are SNHLY and FYNNEI. The CDR3 contains 13 residues. This clonotype was found many times. For the second PCR, which ran for 7 to 11 cycles, a sample-barcoded 5' primer and a J-beta primer mix were used. Every cDNA molecule carried a tag from a template-switch adaptor bearing 12 random nucleotides. CDR3-containing paired-end reads numbered at least 2.5 million in each sample. Via MiXCR, TCRdb re-called the 5' RACE reads, giving one row per CDR3 protein. The data contain around 1,700,000 distinct CDR3 sequences, roughly 30% of them singletons.

The rearrangement uses TRBV2 and TRBJ2-5, with TRBD1 identical over 9 bases. The sequence derives from a woman under 40 in good health. Sample: blood. Written as DNA, the CDR3 is TGTGCCAGCAGGGTGGACAGGGGAGAGACCCAGTACTTC. This gives the protein CASRVDRGETQYF. The full variable domain, completed using reference TRBV2 and TRBJ2-5, is EPEVTQTPSHQVTQMGQEVILRCVPISNHLYFYWYRQILGQKVEFLVSFYNNEISEKSEIFDDQFSVERPDGSNFTLKIRSTKLEDSAMYFCASRVDRGETQYFGPGTRLLVL.